This TCR beta chain is from a study of OX40 agonist ivuxolimab in advanced cancers. General observations from the study: Certain nonresponders likewise exhibited a low normalized T-cell clonal expansion. More expanded clones were seen, on average, in CD8+ T cells than in CD4+. Clonal expansion was seen in CD4+ and CD8+ blood T cells by week 6 at 0.1 to 3.0 mg/kg.

As regards this clone: No antigen is known for it.

Germline CDR1 is MRHNA and CDR2 is SNTAGT. The CDR3 spans 15 residues. Trimming stripped 6 bases from V and 4 bases from J, with 15 bases between. Repertoires were generated with immunoSEQ multiplex PCR, while TCRdb's copy carries only in-frame clones and drops some. This sample yields tens of thousands of clones, of which 90% are seen a single time; roughly 4.5% belongs to the top ten. The J gene is TRBJ2-2, the V gene TRBV6-4; D gene unclear. This specimen was CD4+ or CD8+ T cells sorted from blood, taken in a trial of the OX40 agonist ivuxolimab. The receptor comes from an adult with an advanced solid tumor such as melanoma, head and neck, liver or kidney cancer. For the CDR3, the DNA is TGTGCCAGCAGGGATTTGAGTAAGGGCACCGGGGAGCTGTTTTTT. Its translation is CASRDLSKGTGELFF.